A single sample gave rise to the 19 T cell receptor beta chains below, sequenced in a study of early T cells in non-severe SARS-CoV-2 infection. One entry per CDR3 protein results from TCRdb running MiXCR on the 5' RACE reads. This table has about 64,000 distinct CDR3 sequences, less than 15% appearing once. The material sequenced was whole blood. These TCRs come from an adult who was a healthcare worker with PCR-confirmed SARS-CoV-2 infection or an uninfected control (not recorded which).

This rearrangement joins TRBV7-9 to TRBJ2-3; 7 bases are shared with TRBD2. V dropped 6 bases and J dropped 3; count of bases not matched to a gene: 3. CDR3 length equals 13 residues. Germline V gene sequence: CDR1 SEHNR, CDR2 FQNEAQ (reference sequence). CDR3: CASRGRATDTQYF. For the CDR3, the DNA is TGTGCCAGCAGGGGGAGGGCTACAGATACGCAGTATTTT.

The V gene is TRBV20-1, the J gene TRBJ1-4; D is undetermined. Per germline, CDR1 DFQATT and CDR2 SNEGSKA (reference sequence). The CDR3 length is 13 residues. V was clipped by 3 bases and J by 2 bases, with 7 bases between them. The DNA of the CDR3 is TGCAGTGCTAGCCTCGAGACTAATGAAAAACTGTTTTTT. Its protein product is CSASLETNEKLFF.

This clonotype has a count of ten or more. The chain employs TRBV29-1 and TRBJ2-3, with D perhaps TRBD1 (6 bases). Germline V gene data show CDR1 as SQVTM and CDR2 as ANQGSEA. This CDR3 has 12 amino acids. Trimming removed 6 bases from V and 4 bases from J, with 11 bases in between. The CDR3 sequence: CSVYRVPDTQYF. In DNA form, the CDR3 reads TGCAGCGTGTACAGGGTCCCAGATACGCAGTATTTT.

This clonotype turned up a few times. The rearrangement links TRBV4-1 to TRBJ1-6; 12 nucleotides line up with TRBD1. The J segment lost 8 bases and the V segment lost 2 bases, leaving 7 bases of the junction unmatched. The CDR3 runs to 17 residues. Germline loops: CDR1 MGHRA, CDR2 YSYEKL. This CDR3 reads CASSQSGTGGLDSPLHF. In DNA form, the CDR3 reads TGCGCCAGCAGCCAATCCGGGACAGGGGGCTTGGATTCACCCCTCCACTTT.

This clonotype was counted at least ten times. The V and J genes are TRBV29-1 and TRBJ2-3, with D tentatively TRBD2 (5 bases). Germline loops: CDR1 SQVTM, CDR2 ANQGSEA. V was clipped by 6 bases and J by 4 bases, with 14 bases between them. The length of the CDR3 is 13 residues. The CDR3 coding sequence is TGCAGCGTCGGGGAAGATAACGCAGATACGCAGTATTTT. This sequence encodes CSVGEDNADTQYF.

This clonotype was counted between two and nine times. The chain couples TRBV2 to TRBJ1-5; 7 bases match TRBD1. V gave up 4 bases and J gave up 1 base; unmatched junction bases: 7. This CDR3 is 16 amino acids long. Germline assignment: CDR1 SNHLY and CDR2 FYNNEI. CDR3 sequence: CASSGAGGRSNQPQHF. The CDR3 nucleotides are TGTGCCAGCAGTGGCGCAGGGGGTCGCAGCAATCAGCCCCAGCATTTT.

This clonotype showed up just a few times. The chain employs TRBV9 and TRBJ2-3; 11 bases are a match to TRBD2. The CDR3 is 17 amino acids. Unmatched junction bases numbered 9, after V lost 1 base and J lost 5 bases. CDR1 and CDR2 (germline): SGDLS, YYNGEE. The CDR3 region is CASSVTPGLAVRDTQYF. CDR3 nucleotides: TGTGCCAGCAGCGTAACCCCGGGACTAGCGGTTCGAGATACGCAGTATTTT.

This clonotype showed up just a few times. This chain connects TRBV29-1 to TRBJ1-1; 7 positions match TRBD1. The CDR3 loop spans 14 amino acids. With 7 bases clipped from V and 4 bases from J, the junction kept 12 bases outside the gene matches. In germline, CDR1 is SQVTM, CDR2 ANQGSEA. CDR3 sequence: CSAASSTGSTEAFF. The CDR3 DNA reads TGCAGCGCTGCAAGCTCGACAGGGTCCACTGAAGCTTTCTTT.

This clonotype has a count of ten or more. The rearrangement joins TRBV29-1 to TRBJ2-7, with 7 bases fitting TRBD1. V lost 4 bases, J lost 6 bases, and 6 bases stayed unmatched. This CDR3 is 12 amino acids long. Germline-derived CDR1 and CDR2 are SQVTM and ANQGSEA. The CDR3 coding sequence is TGCAGCGTTGTACAGGGGAAGGGCGAGCAGTACTTC. Encoded protein: CSVVQGKGEQYF.

This rearrangement joins TRBV12-3 or TRBV12-4 to TRBJ1-1; unclear D gene. The CDR3 has 13 residues. V was shortened by 5 bases and J by 1 base, with 8 bases between the two germline ends. Written as DNA, the CDR3 is TGTGCCAGCAGTCAACGGGCGAACACTGAAGCTTTCTTT. Amino acid sequence: CASSQRANTEAFF.

In its sample, this clonotype was seen many times. The chain has TRBV7-6 and TRBJ2-1; D not resolved. This CDR3 is 12 amino acids long. Germline V lookup: CDR1 SGHVS, CDR2 FNYEAQ. V was trimmed by 1 base and J by 7 bases, leaving 5 bases between them. CDR3 sequence reads: CASSLVGNEQFF. Written as DNA, the CDR3 is TGTGCCAGCAGCTTAGTTGGGAATGAGCAGTTCTTC.

CDR3 DNA: TGTGCCAGCAGCTTAAGGGTCGGGCATGAGCAGTTCTTC. This sequence encodes CASSLRVGHEQFF. The chain has TRBV7-3 and TRBJ2-1, with no clear D. CDR1 and CDR2 from the germline V gene are SGHTA and FQGTGA. V lost 1 base and J 8 bases, leaving 9 bases between the germline ends. CDR3 size: 13 residues.

This chain connects TRBV20-1 to TRBJ2-2, with 7 positions matching TRBD1. CDR1 is DFQATT and CDR2 is SNEGSKA in the germline V gene (reference sequence). There are 12 residues in the CDR3. In nucleotides, the CDR3 is TGCGCGGCACAGGGGCACACCGGGGAGCTGTTTTTT. It specifies CAAQGHTGELFF.

This clonotype was seen ten or more times. The junction shows a germline mismatch at one end, possibly a read error. The chain uses TRBV5-4 and TRBJ2-6; TRBD1 might be the D (5 bases). This CDR3 comprises 13 residues. Looked up from germline, CDR1 is SGHNT and CDR2 is YYREEE (reference sequence). The CDR3 is CASSLAGANVLIF. The CDR3 DNA is TGTGCCAGCAGCTTGGCTGGGGCCAACGTCCTGATTTTC.

This clonotype was seen more than once but under ten times. This chain connects TRBV20-1 to TRBJ2-5; D ambiguous. Germline CDR1 DFQATT, CDR2 SNEGSKA (reference sequence). The length of the CDR3 is 12 residues. The V gene lost 5 bases and the J gene lost 5 bases, with 12 bases spanning the gap. The CDR3 loop is CSAPLVEETQYF. CDR3 nucleotide sequence: TGCAGTGCTCCCTTGGTGGAGGAGACCCAGTACTTC.

The chain combines TRBV5-1 with TRBJ2-3; no definite D call. The germline V and J ends were trimmed by 0 bases and 4 bases, with 3 bases remaining between them. The CDR3 loop spans 12 amino acids. CDR1 and CDR2 from the germline V gene are SGHRS and YFSETQ. CDR3 region: CASSLGADTQYF. DNA for the CDR3: TGCGCCAGCAGCTTGGGCGCAGATACGCAGTATTTT.

This clonotype was found many times. The chain carries TRBV20-1 and TRBJ1-1, with TRBD1 as a possible D gene (5 bases). Germline CDR1 and CDR2: DFQATT and SNEGSKA (reference sequence). This CDR3 is built from 13 residues. V was cut by 3 bases and J by 0 bases, with 8 bases left in between. Here the CDR3 reads CSARDTMNTEAFF. Written as DNA, the CDR3 is TGCAGTGCTAGGGACACCATGAACACTGAAGCTTTCTTT.

There are a few counts of this clonotype. The chain has TRBV7-8 and TRBJ2-5; D unclear. Per the germline V gene, CDR1 is SGHVS and CDR2 is FQNEAQ. The CDR3 sequence is 12 residues long. Trimming cost V 1 base and J 10 bases, with 10 bases left between them. CDR3 protein: CASSLDPTNQYF. Written as DNA, the CDR3 is TGTGCCAGCAGCTTAGACCCGACGAACCAGTACTTC.

The chain couples TRBV20-1 to TRBJ1-2, with a possible D match to TRBD1 (5 bases). Germline CDR1 DFQATT, CDR2 SNEGSKA (reference sequence). The CDR3 sequence is 12 residues long. CDR3 sequence (DNA): TGCAGGGCAAGAACAGGACCTTATGGCTACACCTTC. Translation: CRARTGPYGYTF.